A single sample is the source of the 19 T cell receptor beta chains below, sequenced in a study of blood T cell repertoires in COVID-19. Some clones are missing from TCRdb's copy, which holds only in-frame ones; the method was immunoSEQ multiplex PCR. The table lists about 370,000 clones, 85% to 90% of them singletons. Source material: PBMCs or T cells enriched from blood (not recorded which). These receptors were collected from a man between 18 and 35 years old who had recovered from COVID-19.

This clone was recorded only once. This chain links TRBV11-2 with TRBJ2-3; D may be TRBD2 (6 bases). Between the trimmed V and J ends, which lost 5 bases and 4 bases, there was a span of 10 bases. In germline, CDR1 is SGHAT, CDR2 FQNNGV. The CDR3 runs 13 residues. The CDR3 DNA sequence: TGTGCCAGCAGCCGAGGAGGGCCAGATACGCAGTATTTT. Translation gives CASSRGGPDTQYF.

This clone was found once. An end of the junction does not agree with germline; a read error may underlie this. The genes are TRBV7-3 and TRBJ1-1, with D tentatively TRBD1 (5 bases). Germline V gene lookup returns CDR1 SGHTA and CDR2 FQGTGA. This CDR3 has 13 amino acids. CDR3 in amino acids: CASSLGGNAEAFF. DNA for the CDR3: TGTGCCAGCAGCTTAGGGGGGAACGCTGAAGCTTTCTTT.

The chain has TRBV10-3 and TRBJ1-2, with TRBD1 identical over 10 bases. V was clipped by 4 bases and J by 1 base; unmatched bases: 3. The CDR3 consists of 15 residues. The germline CDR1 and CDR2 sequences are ENHRY and SYGVKD. CDR3 coding DNA: TGTGCCATCAGTGGGACAGGGGGAAATAACTATGGCTACACCTTC. Translating it yields CAISGTGGNNYGYTF.

This rearrangement joins TRBV27 to TRBJ2-1; TRBD2 agrees at 8 bases. Per germline, CDR1 MNHEY and CDR2 SMNVEV (reference sequence). The CDR3 has 13 residues. V gave up 5 bases and J gave up 13 bases; unmatched junction bases: 10. CDR3 in amino acids: CASSGTSGLGQFF. In DNA form, the CDR3 reads TGTGCCAGCAGTGGGACCTCGGGACTAGGCCAGTTCTTC.

The DNA for the CDR3 is TGTGCCAGTAGTAGTTACACAGGGGGAAATCAGCCCCAGCATTTT. Translating it yields CASSSYTGGNQPQHF. The chain employs TRBV19 and TRBJ1-5, with 8 bases that match TRBD1. CDR1 is LNHDA and CDR2 is SQIVND in the germline V gene (reference sequence). Trimming cost V 4 bases and J 4 bases; bases outside gene matches: 6. This CDR3 is 15 amino acids long.

This clone was observed a single time. The chain has TRBV15 and TRBJ2-1; D ambiguous. In germline, CDR1 is LNHNV, CDR2 YYDKDF (reference sequence). The CDR3 sequence is 13 residues long. V dropped 9 bases and J dropped 2 bases, with 11 bases sitting between them. CDR3 protein: CATRPSAYNEQFF. The CDR3 bases are TGTGCCACTCGTCCCAGCGCCTACAATGAGCAGTTCTTC.

This clone has only one observation. V usage is TRBV5-1 and J usage is TRBJ2-7, with TRBD1 matching 8 bases. V lost 0 bases to trimming and J lost 5 bases; unmatched junction nucleotides: 4. This CDR3 comprises 14 residues. The germline gives CDR1 SGHRS, CDR2 YFSETQ. CDR3 nucleotide sequence: TGCGCCAGCAGCTTGGGGACAGGGTTCAACGAGCAGTACTTC. Translation: CASSLGTGFNEQYF.

This sequence joins TRBV9 and TRBJ2-5; D perhaps matches TRBD2 (5 bases). There are 15 residues in the CDR3. CDR1 is SGDLS and CDR2 is YYNGEE in the germline V gene. Trimming removed 4 bases from V and 0 bases from J, with 13 bases in between. The CDR3 loop is CASSIPGMYQETQYF. The DNA of the CDR3 is TGTGCCAGCAGCATCCCCGGGATGTACCAAGAGACCCAGTACTTC.

The chain employs TRBV7-9 and TRBJ2-1; TRBD2 aligns across 10 bases. Unmatched junction bases numbered 5, after V lost 3 bases and J lost 6 bases. CDR1 SEHNR and CDR2 FQNEAQ come from the germline V gene (reference sequence). The CDR3 has 15 residues. CDR3 bases: TGTGCCAGCAGCTTTAAGCGGGAGGGCCCCAATGAGCAGTTCTTC. It specifies CASSFKREGPNEQFF.

CDR3 sequence (DNA): TGTGCCAGCAGCCAAGACAGGAAGATGAACACTGAAGCTTTCTTT. Translation gives CASSQDRKMNTEAFF. The chain is built from TRBV7-2 and TRBJ1-1; D is possibly TRBD1 (6 bases). In germline, CDR1 is SGHTA, CDR2 FQGNSA. The V end lost 5 bases, the J end lost 0 bases, and 13 bases lay between the germline ends. The CDR3 has 15 amino acids.

The chain employs TRBV28 and TRBJ1-6; 7 nucleotides agree with TRBD1. The CDR3 length is 17 residues. Germline loops: CDR1 MDHEN, CDR2 SYDVKM. The J segment lost 5 bases and the V segment lost 3 bases, leaving 10 bases of the junction unmatched. The CDR3 DNA follows: TGTGCCAGCAGTTTTGTAGGGGGCGCAGATAATAATTCACCCCTCCACTTT. Protein product: CASSFVGGADNNSPLHF.

The chain carries TRBV5-1 and TRBJ1-6; D may be TRBD1 (6 bases). CDR3 length: 14 amino acids. Deletions cut 0 bases from V and 10 bases from J, with 11 bases between. Per germline, CDR1 SGHRS and CDR2 YFSETQ. The CDR3 DNA follows: TGCGCCAGCAGCTTGGCAGGGGAGGGCTCACCCCTCCACTTT. Protein: CASSLAGEGSPLHF.

The V gene is TRBV7-2, the J gene TRBJ1-5; the match to TRBD1 covers 8 bases. The junction had 2 bases not matched to a gene; V was cut back by 0 bases and J by 7 bases. CDR1 and CDR2 (germline): SGHTA, FQGNSA. The CDR3 has 14 amino acids. The CDR3 spells CASSLARGPQPQHF. In DNA, the CDR3 is TGTGCCAGCAGCTTAGCCAGGGGGCCCCAGCCCCAGCATTTT.

The rearrangement links TRBV29-1 to TRBJ2-7; 9 bases agree with TRBD1. With V trimmed by 0 bases and J by 1 base, 16 bases remained unmatched. This CDR3 has 19 amino acids. The germline V gene has CDR1 SQVTM and CDR2 ANQGSEA. For the CDR3, the DNA is TGCAGCGTTGAAGATCTTCATCGGGGCCCCGGGACAGGGTCCTACGAGCAGTACTTC. This gives the protein CSVEDLHRGPGTGSYEQYF.

The rearrangement uses TRBV24-1 and TRBJ2-7; tentative D call: TRBD2 (6 bases). The V gene's germline CDR1 is KGHDR and CDR2 SFDVKD. V lost 10 bases and J 2 bases, leaving 23 bases between the germline ends. CDR3 size: 16 residues. The CDR3 protein is CATPDYGRGAPYEQYF. The DNA of the CDR3 is TGTGCCACTCCGGACTACGGGAGAGGGGCACCCTACGAGCAGTACTTC.

The CDR3 bases are TGCGCCAGCAGTGAGTCTGGCGGTTCCTACGAGCAGTACTTC. Its protein is CASSESGGSYEQYF. The chain has TRBV10-2 and TRBJ2-7; D call uncertain. This CDR3 spans 14 amino acids. Trimming shortened V by 0 bases and J by 1 base, and 7 bases separated the two germline ends. CDR1 and CDR2 from the germline V gene are WSHSY and SAAADI.

The rearrangement joins TRBV4-2 to TRBJ2-3; 12 positions match TRBD2. The germline gives CDR1 LGHNA, CDR2 YNFKEQ. The CDR3 has 19 residues. Unmatched junction bases numbered 12, after V lost 0 bases and J lost 5 bases. Here the CDR3 reads CASSQEDLAGGLTGDTQYF. Written as DNA, the CDR3 is TGTGCCAGCAGCCAAGAGGACCTAGCGGGAGGGCTTACTGGAGATACGCAGTATTTT.

This clone was counted once. The gene calls are TRBV7-6 and TRBJ1-3; D may be TRBD1 (5 bases). V lost 2 bases and J lost 0, with 11 bases in between. Germline V gives CDR1 SGHVS, CDR2 FNYEAQ. CDR3 length: 16 amino acids. CDR3 in amino acids: CASSLSQGISGNTIYF. The CDR3, as DNA: TGTGCCAGCAGCTTATCGCAGGGTATCTCTGGAAACACCATATATTTT.

The CDR3 coding sequence is TGTGCCAGCAGCCTAGGACAGGGCGGACATGGCTACACCTTC. Amino acid sequence: CASSLGQGGHGYTF. The genes are TRBV5-8 and TRBJ1-2; 8 bases align to TRBD1. The CDR3 extends over 14 amino acids. The trim removed 4 bases at V and 6 bases at J, leaving 8 bases unmatched. The germline V gene encodes CDR1 SGHTS and CDR2 YDEGEE. Looking up the rest from reference TRBV5-8 and TRBJ1-2 gives the full variable domain: EAGVTQSPTHLIKTRGQQATLRCSPISGHTSVYWYQQALGLGLQFLLWYDEGEERNRGNFPPRFSGRQFPNYSSELNVNALELEDSALYLCASSLGQGGHGYTFGSGTRLTVV.